This TCR beta chain comes out of a study of blood T cell repertoires in COVID-19. Study background: Samples of COVID-19 (acute and convalescent) were obtained from the United States, Italy and Spain. Sample material is recorded as cDNA or gDNA derived from T cells, B-cell-depleted T cells, or PBMCs.

From germline, CDR1 is MDHEN and CDR2 SYDVKM. CDR3 length: 15 residues. J lost 0 bases, V lost 8 bases, and 6 bases had no gene match. In the original workflow: The assay estimated nucleated cells by amplifying reference gene primers. Assay: immunoSEQ multiplex PCR; the TCRdb copy retains only in-frame clones and omits some. That table is the source of V, J and clone size, and D and trimming were worked out from the DNA. The sample has 71,000 or so clones; roughly 82% are singletons. This receptor was obtained from a man aged 45-60 years with acute or convalescent COVID-19. The sample was peripheral blood. The chain combines TRBV28 with TRBJ2-1; TRBD2 agrees at 8 bases. The CDR3 bases are TGTGCCAGCCTCTCTAGCGGGTTCTCCTACAATGAGCAGTTCTTC. Its translation: CASLSSGFSYNEQFF.